The source of this TCR beta chain is a study of blood T cells in healthy people across ages. Next came a second PCR, run for about 6 to 11 cycles, which used a sample-barcoded 5' primer along with a J-beta primer mix. TCRdb analysed the 5' RACE reads with MiXCR anew, one entry per CDR3 protein. This sample has about 800,000 distinct CDR3 sequences; 58% occur once, and the top ten carry over 20%. The CDR3 extends over 17 amino acids. V lost 8 bases, J lost 0 bases, and 23 bases lay in between. Germline CDR1 DFQATT, CDR2 SNEGSKA (reference sequence). This clonotype was counted only a few times. The source is a man between 25 and 39 years old in good health. The chain has TRBV20-1 and TRBJ2-1; either TRBD1 or TRBD2 may supply D (6 bases each). The sample was blood. DNA for the CDR3: TGCAGTCTTTGGGGGGTGGACGGACAGAGCTCCTACAATGAGCAGTTCTTC. It is translated as CSLWGVDGQSSYNEQFF.